Below, 4 T cell receptor beta chains from the same sample are listed, as sequenced in a study of T cell responses to AZD1222 COVID-19 vaccine. Sequenced by immunoSEQ multiplex PCR; TCRdb stores in-frame clones only, minus some. Among approximately 260,000 clones listed, about 92% were seen once. Sequences were derived from peripheral blood, sampled on day 0 of AZD1222 vaccination. These receptor sequences come from an adult in good health.

V and J are TRBV19 and TRBJ1-3, with 7 bases aligning to TRBD1. With V trimmed by 6 bases and J by 4 bases, 9 bases remained unmatched. The CDR3 covers 15 residues. CDR1 is LNHDA, CDR2 SQIVND, per germline (reference sequence). For the CDR3, the DNA is TGTGCCAGTAGCCGGACAGGTCCACTCGGAAACACCATATATTTT. The encoded protein is CASSRTGPLGNTIYF.

V and J are TRBV7-9 and TRBJ2-7; either TRBD1 or TRBD2 may fit D (5 bases each). Between the trimmed V and J ends, which lost 0 bases and 0 bases, there was a span of 6 bases. The CDR3 consists of 14 residues. Germline assignment: CDR1 SEHNR and CDR2 FQNEAQ (reference sequence). The DNA for the CDR3 is TGTGCCAGCAGCTTAGCGGGGGTCTCCTACGAGCAGTACTTC. It codes for CASSLAGVSYEQYF.

This chain uses TRBV5-1 with TRBJ1-1, with D uncertain. V lost 0 bases and J lost 11, with 11 bases in between. The CDR3 is 12 amino acids. Germline CDR1 is SGHRS and CDR2 is YFSETQ. DNA of the CDR3: TGCGCCAGCAGCTTGGAGGTGGGGTTGGCTTTCTTT. It is translated as CASSLEVGLAFF.

V is TRBV2 and J is TRBJ2-2; no definite D call. This CDR3 has 14 amino acids. Germline CDR1 SNHLY, CDR2 FYNNEI. Deletions cut 4 bases from V and 3 bases from J, with 9 bases between. The CDR3, as DNA: TGTGCCAGCAGTGGGCTAGGGTACACCGGGGAGCTGTTTTTT. Translating it yields CASSGLGYTGELFF.